This is a list of T cell receptor beta chains from one sample in a study of blood T cell repertoires in COVID-19. Measured with immunoSEQ multiplex PCR; TCRdb has only the in-frame clones, and not every one. The sample consists of a few hundred thousand clones, approximately 86% of them appearing once. The sequencing sample was made of peripheral blood. These receptors were taken from a woman in her 70s with active or convalescent COVID-19. Both conserved end residues are part of each CDR3. Each record gives: J gene, clone size, D gene, V gene, CDR3 DNA, CDR3 protein. D genes are given only for firm matches. Part of the rows lack a size; the others show once, few, many or a class for expanded clones.

J gene: TRBJ2-5
clone size: .
D gene: TRBD1
V gene: TRBV5-1
CDR3 DNA: TGCGCCAGCAGCTCCGGGACAGCCCAAGAGACCCAGTACTTC
CDR3 protein: CASSSGTAQETQYF

J gene: TRBJ2-7
clone size: .
D gene: .
V gene: TRBV5-5
CDR3 DNA: TGTGCCAGCAGCTTGGCGGACGAGCAGTACTTC
CDR3 protein: CASSLADEQYF

J gene: TRBJ2-1
clone size: .
D gene: TRBD2
V gene: TRBV10-3
CDR3 DNA: TGTGCCATCGCCGGGACTAGCGCCTACAATGAGCAGTTCTTC
CDR3 protein: CAIAGTSAYNEQFF

J gene: TRBJ1-2
clone size: .
D gene: TRBD1
V gene: TRBV7-2
CDR3 DNA: TGTGCCAGCAGCCCCGACAGGGGGCAAGGTGGCTACACCTTC
CDR3 protein: CASSPDRGQGGYTF

J gene: TRBJ1-2
clone size: once
D gene: .
V gene: TRBV15
CDR3 DNA: TGTGCCACCAGCAGAGACAGGGGTTATGGCTACACCTTC
CDR3 protein: CATSRDRGYGYTF

J gene: TRBJ1-5
clone size: .
D gene: .
V gene: TRBV7-2
CDR3 DNA: TGTGCCAGCAGCTTAGCGGGGGGGGGATCCCAGCCCCAGCATTTT
CDR3 protein: CASSLAGGGSQPQHF

J gene: TRBJ2-5
clone size: .
D gene: .
V gene: TRBV11-2
CDR3 DNA: TGTGCCAGCAGGAACCCGGGAAGGGCTGGGGAGACCCAGTACTTC
CDR3 protein: CASRNPGRAGETQYF

J gene: TRBJ2-3
clone size: few
D gene: .
V gene: TRBV27
CDR3 DNA: TGTGCCAGCAGTTTAGGTTCGTCGGGTAAGCGGGCAGATACGCAGTATTTT
CDR3 protein: CASSLGSSGKRADTQYF

J gene: TRBJ2-2
clone size: .
D gene: .
V gene: TRBV6-5
CDR3 DNA: TGTGCCAGCAAATACAGCTTTATGAACACCGGGGAGCTGTTTTTT
CDR3 protein: CASKYSFMNTGELFF

J gene: TRBJ1-1
clone size: .
D gene: .
V gene: TRBV27
CDR3 DNA: TGTGCCAGCACGACCCTTACAGGGAAAGCTGAAGCTTTCTTT
CDR3 protein: CASTTLTGKAEAFF

J gene: TRBJ1-6
clone size: many
D gene: .
V gene: TRBV7-9
CDR3 DNA: TGTGCCAGCAGCTCCGTAAATTCACCCCTCCACTTT
CDR3 protein: CASSSVNSPLHF